This T cell receptor beta chain stems from a study of T-cell memory formation after mild COVID-19. Germline V gene sequence: CDR1 SGDLS, CDR2 YYNGEE. Trimming cost V 3 bases and J 6 bases, with 16 bases left between them. The CDR3 loop spans 15 amino acids. Using its own MiXCR run on the 5' RACE reads, TCRdb lists one record per CDR3 protein. The table includes some 310,000 distinct CDR3 sequences, 20% to 25% detected once. As regards this clonotype: The antigen is not known.

Findings and caveats of the study: The SARS-CoV-2 specificity of second-wave clones reaching peak at day 37 remained unverified. Mainly CM and EM harbored the contracting CD4+ clones; mainly EMRA harbored the CD8+ ones.

The TCR originated in a man aged 18 to 30 who had mild COVID-19 (a few samples of this study predate the infection). Cell type and time point are not known. The sample comprised PBMCs or a T cell subset sorted from them (not recorded which). The chain uses TRBV9 and TRBJ2-1; D might be TRBD1 (6 bases). CDR3 sequence: CASSETGLVANEQFF. The CDR3 DNA is TGTGCCAGCAGCGAGACAGGACTTGTCGCCAATGAGCAGTTCTTC. The full variable domain, with the rest looked up from reference TRBV9 and TRBJ2-1, is DSGVTQTPKHLITATGQRVTLRCSPRSGDLSVYWYQQSLDQGLQFLIQYYNGEERAKGNILERFSAQQFPDLHSELNLSSLELGDSALYFCASSETGLVANEQFFGPGTRLTVL.